The rows below give T cell receptor beta chains drawn from one sample of a study of response to subunit inactivated influenza vaccine. Each CDR3 protein gets one entry after TCRdb re-called the RT-PCR reads with MiXCR. The table includes 650,000 to 800,000 distinct CDR3 sequences, approximately 15% detected once. The sequences come from PBMCs from blood, collected less than 15 days before vaccination. Receptors originate from a man aged 45-65 years who received an inactivated influenza vaccine. CDR3s include the opening cysteine and the closing phenylalanine or tryptophan. A D gene is named only where the DNA matches it firmly. The size entry is marked missing in some rows and otherwise reads once, few, many or a size class.

d_gene	v_gene	abundance	j_gene	CDR3aa	CDR3nt
.	TRBV10-3	few	TRBJ2-7	CAITRDLLEEQYF	TGTGCCATCACCCGGGACCTCCTCGAGGAGCAGTACTTC
.	TRBV7-9	many	TRBJ2-2	CASSFFGLMVDTGELFF	TGTGCCAGCAGCTTCTTCGGGCTTATGGTTGACACCGGGGAGCTGTTTTTT
.	TRBV5-1	many	TRBJ2-3	CASSAGSADTQYF	TGCGCCAGCAGCGCAGGATCGGCAGATACGCAGTATTTT
.	TRBV5-1	.	TRBJ2-5	CASSLAPSEETQYF	TGCGCCAGCAGCTTGGCGCCTAGTGAAGAGACCCAGTACTTC
.	TRBV7-2	many	TRBJ2-1	CASSLSGVSYNEQFF	TGTGCCAGCAGCCTCTCGGGTGTATCCTACAATGAGCAGTTCTTC
TRBD1	TRBV6-2/TRBV6-3	few	TRBJ2-3	CASRKNRGRDEFRTDTQYF	TGTGCCAGCAGAAAAAACAGGGGGCGTGATGAATTTCGGACAGATACGCAGTATTTT
TRBD1	TRBV29-1	.	TRBJ2-3	CSVGTAAYTDTQYF	TGCAGCGTGGGGACAGCGGCGTACACAGATACGCAGTATTTT
.	TRBV4-1	.	TRBJ2-7	CASSQVPHPFGPSYEQYF	TGCGCCAGCAGCCAAGTCCCACACCCCTTCGGACCCTCCTACGAGCAGTACTTC
TRBD1	TRBV4-2	few	TRBJ2-1	CASSQHRGYNEQFF	TGTGCCAGCAGCCAACACAGGGGGTACAATGAGCAGTTCTTC
.	TRBV7-2	few	TRBJ2-5	CASSLSGTQGTQYF	TGTGCCAGCAGCCTCAGCGGAACTCAAGGGACCCAGTACTTC
.	TRBV6-1	.	TRBJ1-1	CASSEVGTKRTEAFF	TGTGCCAGCAGTGAAGTTGGAACAAAGAGGACTGAAGCTTTCTTT
.	TRBV10-3	few	TRBJ2-7	CAISQDSYEQYF	TGTGCCATCTCTCAAGATTCCTACGAGCAGTACTTC
TRBD1	TRBV6-1	.	TRBJ2-7	CASTHGRQGAGEQYF	TGTGCCAGCACCCACGGCCGGCAGGGGGCCGGAGAGCAGTACTTC
TRBD1	TRBV27	.	TRBJ1-4	CASSLTGPPGEKLFF	TGTGCCAGCAGTCTGACAGGGCCTCCGGGTGAAAAACTGTTTTTT
TRBD1	TRBV5-6	few	TRBJ2-6	CASNPGGQGTFHGANVLTF	TGTGCCAGCAACCCTGGGGGACAGGGTACCTTCCATGGGGCCAACGTCCTGACTTTC
.	TRBV6-1	many	TRBJ1-5	CASSDGTTQPGNQPQHF	TGTGCCAGCAGTGACGGGACTACCCAACCCGGCAATCAGCCCCAGCATTTT
.	TRBV4-1	many	TRBJ1-4	CASSSPSAREKLFF	TGCGCCAGCAGCTCTCCGAGTGCCAGAGAAAAACTGTTTTTT
.	TRBV3-1	few	TRBJ2-1	CASSQDRGSNEQFF	TGTGCCAGCAGCCAAGATAGAGGGTCGAATGAGCAGTTCTTC
.	TRBV20-1	.	TRBJ2-5	CSASHQETQYF	TGCAGTGCCTCCCACCAAGAGACCCAGTACTTC
.	TRBV20-1	once	TRBJ2-5	CSATKTPQETQYF	TGCAGTGCTACCAAGACACCCCAAGAGACCCAGTACTTC
TRBD1	TRBV5-1	few	TRBJ2-1	CASSLDSLGGAYNEQFF	TGCGCCAGCAGCTTGGATTCTTTAGGGGGCGCTTACAATGAGCAGTTCTTC
TRBD2	TRBV9	many	TRBJ2-7	CASSVGLAATYEQYF	TGTGCCAGCAGCGTGGGACTAGCGGCTACCTACGAGCAGTACTTC
TRBD1	TRBV24-1	few	TRBJ2-5	CATSDLGQGSQETQYF	TGTGCCACCAGTGATCTCGGACAGGGGTCCCAAGAGACCCAGTACTTC
.	TRBV6-2/TRBV6-3	few	TRBJ1-5	CASLDFSGKSHQPQHF	TGTGCCAGCCTAGACTTCTCAGGGAAATCGCATCAGCCCCAGCATTTT
TRBD2	TRBV29-1	.	TRBJ2-5	CSVSLTSGRETQYF	TGCAGCGTTTCCCTAACTAGCGGACGAGAGACCCAGTACTTC
TRBD2	TRBV4-3	.	TRBJ2-3	CASSQGAGGPRYTDTQYF	TGCGCCAGCAGCCAAGGAGCGGGGGGGCCGCGATACACAGATACGCAGTATTTT
.	TRBV2	.	TRBJ2-2	CASTLQSPTGELFF	TGTGCCAGCACTTTACAGAGCCCCACCGGGGAGCTGTTTTTT
TRBD1	TRBV29-1	.	TRBJ2-7	CSVGGTGPSYEQYF	TGCAGCGTTGGGGGGACAGGACCCTCCTACGAGCAGTACTTC